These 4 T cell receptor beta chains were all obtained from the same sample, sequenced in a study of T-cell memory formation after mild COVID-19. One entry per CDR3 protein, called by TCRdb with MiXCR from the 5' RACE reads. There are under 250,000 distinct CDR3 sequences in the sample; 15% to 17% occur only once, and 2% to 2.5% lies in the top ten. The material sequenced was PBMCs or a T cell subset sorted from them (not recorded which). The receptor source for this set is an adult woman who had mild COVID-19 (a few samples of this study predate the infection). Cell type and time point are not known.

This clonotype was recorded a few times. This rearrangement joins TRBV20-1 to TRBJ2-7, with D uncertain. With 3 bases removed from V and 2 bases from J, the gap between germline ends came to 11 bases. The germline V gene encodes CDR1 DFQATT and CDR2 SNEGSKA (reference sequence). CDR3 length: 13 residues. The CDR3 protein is CSARTDAPYEQYF. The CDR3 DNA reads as TGCAGTGCTAGGACTGACGCTCCCTACGAGCAGTACTTC.

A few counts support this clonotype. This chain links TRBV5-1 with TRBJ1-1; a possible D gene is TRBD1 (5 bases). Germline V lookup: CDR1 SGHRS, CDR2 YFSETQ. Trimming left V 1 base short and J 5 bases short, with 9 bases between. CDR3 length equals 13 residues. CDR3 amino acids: CASSLMRGTEAFF. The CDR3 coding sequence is TGCGCCAGCAGCTTGATGCGGGGGACTGAAGCTTTCTTT.

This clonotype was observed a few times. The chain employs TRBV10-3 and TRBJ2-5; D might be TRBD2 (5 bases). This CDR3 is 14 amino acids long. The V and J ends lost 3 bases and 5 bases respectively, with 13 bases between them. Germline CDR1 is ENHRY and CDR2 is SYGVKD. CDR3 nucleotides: TGTGCCATCAGTGAAATGCTAGCTATGGAGACCCAGTACTTC. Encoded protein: CAISEMLAMETQYF.

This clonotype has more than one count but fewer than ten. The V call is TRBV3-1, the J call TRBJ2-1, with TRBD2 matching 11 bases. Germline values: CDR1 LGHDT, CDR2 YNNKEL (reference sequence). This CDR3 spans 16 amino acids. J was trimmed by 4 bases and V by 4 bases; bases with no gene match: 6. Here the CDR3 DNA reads TGTGCCAGCAGCCCATTAGCGGGAGGGCAGTACAATGAGCAGTTCTTC. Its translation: CASSPLAGGQYNEQFF.